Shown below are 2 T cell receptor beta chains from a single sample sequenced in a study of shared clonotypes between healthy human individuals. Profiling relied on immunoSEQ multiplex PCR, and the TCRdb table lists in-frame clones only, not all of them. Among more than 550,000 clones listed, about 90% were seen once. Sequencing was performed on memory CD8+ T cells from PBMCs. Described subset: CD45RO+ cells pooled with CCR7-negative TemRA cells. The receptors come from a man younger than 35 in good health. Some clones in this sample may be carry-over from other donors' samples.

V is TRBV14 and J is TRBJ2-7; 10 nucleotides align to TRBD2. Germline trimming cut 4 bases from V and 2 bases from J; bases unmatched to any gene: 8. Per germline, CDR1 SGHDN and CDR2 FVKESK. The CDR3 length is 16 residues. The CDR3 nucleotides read TGTGCCAGCAGCCGCGGCCCGCTAGCGGGAGCCTACGAGCAGTACTTC. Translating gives CASSRGPLAGAYEQYF.

Here the CDR3 DNA reads TGCGCCAGCGGGACAGGGGTCCTCGGCGAGCAGTACTTC. Translated: CASGTGVLGEQYF. The gene calls are TRBV10-1 and TRBJ2-7; 10 bases agree with TRBD1. This CDR3 has 13 amino acids. Germline V gene data show CDR1 as WNHNN and CDR2 as SYGVQD (reference sequence). V shed 8 bases, J shed 6 bases, and the junction held 7 bases outside the gene matches.